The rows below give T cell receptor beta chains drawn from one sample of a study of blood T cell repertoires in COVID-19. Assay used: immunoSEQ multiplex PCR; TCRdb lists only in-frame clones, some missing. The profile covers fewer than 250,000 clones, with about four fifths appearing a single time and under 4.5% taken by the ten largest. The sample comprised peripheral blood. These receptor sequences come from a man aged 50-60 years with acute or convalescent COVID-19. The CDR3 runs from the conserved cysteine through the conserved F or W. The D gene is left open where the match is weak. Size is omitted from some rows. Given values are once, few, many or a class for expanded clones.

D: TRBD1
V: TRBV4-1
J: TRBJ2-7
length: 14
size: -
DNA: TGCGCCAGCAGCCTTGGACAGGGCGGTTACGAGCAGTACTTC
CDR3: CASSLGQGGYEQYF

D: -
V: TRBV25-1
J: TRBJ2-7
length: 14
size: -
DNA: TGTGCCAGCAGTGAATGGGGGGGGCCCAGCGAGCAGTACTTC
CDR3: CASSEWGGPSEQYF

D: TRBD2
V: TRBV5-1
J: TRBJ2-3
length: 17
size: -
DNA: TGCGCCAGCAGCTTTGGGTCGACGGGAGGCTCCACAGATACGCAGTATTTT
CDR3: CASSFGSTGGSTDTQYF

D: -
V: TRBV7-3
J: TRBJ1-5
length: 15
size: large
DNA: TGTGCCAGCAGCCCGGCGGGGGGCTGGCTTCAGCCCCAGCATTTT
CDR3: CASSPAGGWLQPQHF

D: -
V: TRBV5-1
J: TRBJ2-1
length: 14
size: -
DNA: TGTCTGTCGGCGGCGGGACGGCCCCTGAATGAGCAGTTCTTC
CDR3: CLSAAGRPLNEQFF

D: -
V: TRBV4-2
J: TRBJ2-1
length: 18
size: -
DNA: TGTGCCAGCAGCCAAGATCGCCCTAGCCAGAGCTCCTACAATGAGCAGTTCTTC
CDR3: CASSQDRPSQSSYNEQFF

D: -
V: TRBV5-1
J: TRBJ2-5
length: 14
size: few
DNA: TGCGCCAGCAGCTTGGGGCGGTACGATGAGACCCAGTACTTC
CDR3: CASSLGRYDETQYF

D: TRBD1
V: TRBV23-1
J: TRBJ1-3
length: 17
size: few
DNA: TGCGCCAGCGCCCAGACCTCCGACAGGGAAAATGGAAACACCATATATTTT
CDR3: CASAQTSDRENGNTIYF

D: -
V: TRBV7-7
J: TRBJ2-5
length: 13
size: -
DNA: TGTGCTAGCAGCTTAGAAGGAGGGGCGACCCAGTACTTC
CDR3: CASSLEGGATQYF

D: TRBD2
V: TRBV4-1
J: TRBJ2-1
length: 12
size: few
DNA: TGCGCCAGCAGCCCCGGGAGGGAGGAGCAGTTCTTC
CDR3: CASSPGREEQFF

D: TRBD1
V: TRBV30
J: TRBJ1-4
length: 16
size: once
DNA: TGTGCCTGGAGCGGCAGGGGGCGGGGAGTGGGTGAAAAACTGTTTTTT
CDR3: CAWSGRGRGVGEKLFF

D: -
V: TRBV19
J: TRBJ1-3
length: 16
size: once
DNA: TGTGCCAGTAGTGAGCTCAAGAGGGCTGATGGAAACACCATATATTTT
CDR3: CASSELKRADGNTIYF

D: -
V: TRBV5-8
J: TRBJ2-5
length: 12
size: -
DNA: TGTGCCAGCAGCTTTTACGGGGAGACCCAGTACTTC
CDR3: CASSFYGETQYF

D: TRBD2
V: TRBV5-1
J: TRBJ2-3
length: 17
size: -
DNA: TGCGCCAGCAGCTGGGCCGGGACTAGCGGTCGCACAGATACGCAGTATTTT
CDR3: CASSWAGTSGRTDTQYF

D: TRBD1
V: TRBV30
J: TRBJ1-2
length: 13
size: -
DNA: TGTGCCTGGAACCCGACAGGGAGCGATGGCTACACCTTC
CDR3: CAWNPTGSDGYTF

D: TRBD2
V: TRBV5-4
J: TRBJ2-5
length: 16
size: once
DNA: TGTGCCAGCAGCCGGGGGGGGGAGTCTCCCTCTGAGACCCAGTACTTC
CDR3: CASSRGGESPSETQYF

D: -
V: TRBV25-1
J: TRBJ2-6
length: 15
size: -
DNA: TGTGCCAGCAGTACGGGGGGCCCTGGGGCCAACGTCCTGACTTTC
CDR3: CASSTGGPGANVLTF

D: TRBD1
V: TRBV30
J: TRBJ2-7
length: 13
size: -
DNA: TGTGCCCGATCCGGGACAGGGAACAACGAGCAGTACTTC
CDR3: CARSGTGNNEQYF

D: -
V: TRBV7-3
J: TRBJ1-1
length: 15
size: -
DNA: TGTGCCAGCAGCTTGGAGCGGGCTAGGGGCACTGAAGCTTTCTTT
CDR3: CASSLERARGTEAFF

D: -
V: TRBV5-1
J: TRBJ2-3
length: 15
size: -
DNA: TGCGCCAGCAGCTCGGGACTGATTTTTGGTGATACGCAGTATTTT
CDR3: CASSSGLIFGDTQYF

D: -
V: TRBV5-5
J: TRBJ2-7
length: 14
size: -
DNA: TGTGCCAGCAGCTTGGAAGGGGACAACTACGAGCAGTACTTC
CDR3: CASSLEGDNYEQYF

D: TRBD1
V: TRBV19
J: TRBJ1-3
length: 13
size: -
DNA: TGTGCCAGTGGGACAGGTCTGGGTAACACCATATATTTT
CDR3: CASGTGLGNTIYF

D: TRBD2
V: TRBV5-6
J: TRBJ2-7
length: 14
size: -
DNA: TGTGCCAGCAGCACGGGACTAGCGGTGAACGAGCAGTACTTC
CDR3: CASSTGLAVNEQYF

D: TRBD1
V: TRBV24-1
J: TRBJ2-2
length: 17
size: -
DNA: TGTGCCACCAGTGATACCGGGACAGGGGGCACCACCGGGGAGCTGTTTTTT
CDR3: CATSDTGTGGTTGELFF

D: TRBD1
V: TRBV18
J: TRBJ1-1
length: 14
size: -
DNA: TGTGCCAGCTCACCGGGACAGACTCTCGCTGAAGCTTTCTTT
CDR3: CASSPGQTLAEAFF

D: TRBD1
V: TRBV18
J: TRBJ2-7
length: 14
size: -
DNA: TGTGCCAGCTCACCCCAGACAGGGAATTACGAGCAGTACTTC
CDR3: CASSPQTGNYEQYF

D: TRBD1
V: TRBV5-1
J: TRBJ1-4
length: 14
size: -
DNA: TGCGCCAGCAGCCGGGGACAGGGGAATGAAAAACTGTTTTTT
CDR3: CASSRGQGNEKLFF

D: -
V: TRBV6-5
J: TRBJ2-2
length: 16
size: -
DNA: TGTGCCAGCAGTTCAGACCGGGGTATCAACACCGGGGAGCTGTTTTTT
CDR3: CASSSDRGINTGELFF

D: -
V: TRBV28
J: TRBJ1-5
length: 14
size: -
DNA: TGTGCCAGCAGTACGGGCAGGGGCGATCAGCCCCAGCATTTT
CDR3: CASSTGRGDQPQHF

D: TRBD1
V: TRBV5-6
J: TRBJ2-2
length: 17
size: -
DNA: TGTGCCAGCAGCTCCTTGAAGGGGACAGGGGATACCGGGGAGCTGTTTTTT
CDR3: CASSSLKGTGDTGELFF

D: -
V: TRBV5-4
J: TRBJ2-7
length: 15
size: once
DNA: TGTGCCAGCAGCTTGGGAAGCTACCCCCCCTACGAGCAGTACTTC
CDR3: CASSLGSYPPYEQYF

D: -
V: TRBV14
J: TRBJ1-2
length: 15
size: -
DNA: TGTGCCAGCAGCCAAGAGATCGGGAATAACTATGGCTACACCTTC
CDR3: CASSQEIGNNYGYTF

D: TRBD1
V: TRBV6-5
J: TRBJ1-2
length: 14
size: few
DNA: TGTGCCAGCAGTTACCGGGACAGGGGTTATGGCTACACCTTC
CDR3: CASSYRDRGYGYTF

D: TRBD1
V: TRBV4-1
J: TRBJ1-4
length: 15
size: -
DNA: TGCGCCAGCAGCCAAGTCGGGACAGGGGATGAAAAACTGTTTTTT
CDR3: CASSQVGTGDEKLFF

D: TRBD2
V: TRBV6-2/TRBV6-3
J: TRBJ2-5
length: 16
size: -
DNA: TGTGCCAGCAGTTACTCGCGCCTAGCGGGATTTGAGACCCAGTACTTC
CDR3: CASSYSRLAGFETQYF

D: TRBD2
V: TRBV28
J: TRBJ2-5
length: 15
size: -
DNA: TGTGCCAGCAGCCGGAGCGGGAGCAGCAAAGAGACCCAGTACTTC
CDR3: CASSRSGSSKETQYF

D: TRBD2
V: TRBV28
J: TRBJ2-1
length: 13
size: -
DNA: TGTGCCACCCTGACGGGGGGGGGTAGCGAGCAGTTCTTC
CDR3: CATLTGGGSEQFF

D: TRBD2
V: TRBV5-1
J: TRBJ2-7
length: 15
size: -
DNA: TGCGCCAGCAGCTTGCTGGGGGGACTAGAAATCGAGCAGTACTTC
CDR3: CASSLLGGLEIEQYF

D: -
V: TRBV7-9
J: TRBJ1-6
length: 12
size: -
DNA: TGTGCCAGCAGCTTAGGCGATTCACCCCTCCACTTT
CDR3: CASSLGDSPLHF

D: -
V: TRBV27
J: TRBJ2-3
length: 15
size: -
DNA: TGTGCCAGCAGTCAGCCCCCTTCGGGAACAGATACGCAGTATTTT
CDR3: CASSQPPSGTDTQYF

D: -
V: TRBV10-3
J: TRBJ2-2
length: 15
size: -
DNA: TGTGCCATCAGTGAGTCGTGGGGGGGCGCCGGGGAGCTGTTTTTT
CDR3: CAISESWGGAGELFF

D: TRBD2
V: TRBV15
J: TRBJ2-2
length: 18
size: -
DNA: TGTGCCACCAGCAGAGGCCCTGGGGTAGCGGGGGTTATCGGGGAGCTGTTTTTT
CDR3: CATSRGPGVAGVIGELFF

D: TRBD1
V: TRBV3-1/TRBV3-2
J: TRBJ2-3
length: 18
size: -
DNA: TGTGCCAGCAGCCACATCAGGGGGCGCAGACCTAGCACAGATACGCAGTATTTT
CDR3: CASSHIRGRRPSTDTQYF

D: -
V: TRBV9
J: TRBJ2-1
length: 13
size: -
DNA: TGTGCCAGCAGCATATGGGACGGAGGGGAGCAGTTCTTC
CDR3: CASSIWDGGEQFF

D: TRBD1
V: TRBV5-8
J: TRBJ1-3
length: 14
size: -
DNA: TGTGCCAGCAGCTTTGGACAGGGTGGAAACACCATATATTTT
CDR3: CASSFGQGGNTIYF

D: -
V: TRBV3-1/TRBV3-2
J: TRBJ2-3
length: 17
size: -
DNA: TGTGCCAGCAGCAAAGGGGGCGCGGGACTACCCAGAGATACGCAGTATTTT
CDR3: CASSKGGAGLPRDTQYF

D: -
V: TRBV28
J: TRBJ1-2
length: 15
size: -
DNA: TGTGCCAGCAGTTCGTCCGCAGGCCATGGCTATGGCTACACCTTC
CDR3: CASSSSAGHGYGYTF

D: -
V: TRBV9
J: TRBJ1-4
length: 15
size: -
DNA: TGTGCCAGCAGCGTAGCCCAGGACACCCATGAAAAACTGTTTTTT
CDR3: CASSVAQDTHEKLFF

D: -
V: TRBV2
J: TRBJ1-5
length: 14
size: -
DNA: TGTGCCAGCCAGGACAACAGAGACAATCAGCCCCAGCATTTT
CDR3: CASQDNRDNQPQHF

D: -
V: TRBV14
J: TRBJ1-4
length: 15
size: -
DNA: TGTGCCAGCAGCCGCCTTGGGGGGTGGAATGAAAAACTGTTTTTT
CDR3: CASSRLGGWNEKLFF

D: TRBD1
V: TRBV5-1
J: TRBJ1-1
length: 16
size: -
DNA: TGCGCCAGCAGCTTGGGGACAGGGGATAAGGACACTGAAGCTTTCTTT
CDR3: CASSLGTGDKDTEAFF

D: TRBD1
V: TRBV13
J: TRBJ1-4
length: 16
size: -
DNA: TGTGCCAGCAGCACCCGACAGGGGGGGACTAATGAAAAACTGTTTTTT
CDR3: CASSTRQGGTNEKLFF

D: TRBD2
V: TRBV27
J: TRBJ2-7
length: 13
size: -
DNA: TGTGCCAGCAGTAGCGGGATAGGCTACGAGCAGTACTTC
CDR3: CASSSGIGYEQYF

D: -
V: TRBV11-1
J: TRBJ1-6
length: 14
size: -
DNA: TGTGCCAGCAGCTTGAGAACCTATAATTCACCCCTCCACTTT
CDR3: CASSLRTYNSPLHF

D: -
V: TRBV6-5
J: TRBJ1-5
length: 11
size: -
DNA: TGTGCCAGCGACAGCCCGCCCCCCCAGCATTTT
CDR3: CASDSPPPQHF

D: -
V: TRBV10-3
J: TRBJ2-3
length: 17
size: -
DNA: TGTGCCATCAGTTCACTGTCGACTAGAGGCGCCACAGATACGCAGTATTTT
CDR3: CAISSLSTRGATDTQYF

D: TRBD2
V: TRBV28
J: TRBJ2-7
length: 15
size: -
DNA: TGTGCCAGCAGCACCGGGACTAGCGGTGACTACGAGCAGTACTTC
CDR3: CASSTGTSGDYEQYF